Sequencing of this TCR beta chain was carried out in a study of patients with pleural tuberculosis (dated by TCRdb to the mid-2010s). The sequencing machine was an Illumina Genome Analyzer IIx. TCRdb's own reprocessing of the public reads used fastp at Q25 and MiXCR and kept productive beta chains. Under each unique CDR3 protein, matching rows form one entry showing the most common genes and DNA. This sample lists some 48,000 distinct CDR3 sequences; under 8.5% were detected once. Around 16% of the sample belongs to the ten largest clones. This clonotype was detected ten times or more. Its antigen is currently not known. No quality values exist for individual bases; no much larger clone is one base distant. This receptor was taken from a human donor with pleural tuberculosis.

At the DNA level, the sequence is TGTGCCAGCAGTGAAGGGGGGGCTGGAAACACCATATATTTT. It translates as CASSEGGAGNTIYF. The receptor chain draws on TRBV28 and TRBJ1-3; TRBD1 could be the D gene, as 6 bases match. From the cysteine up to the phenylalanine, the CDR3 has a length of 14 residues. The CDR3 DNA has 42 bases and is translated from base 1. According to the germline V gene, CDR1 reads MDHEN and CDR2 reads SYDVKM. V loses 5 bases, J loses 2 bases, and the germline ends lie 10 bases apart.